This T cell receptor (beta chain) was recorded in a study of T cell responses to AZD1222 COVID-19 vaccine. Study-level findings and limits: White British ancestry dominated among donors, who included more females, and clonal diversity was possibly underestimated. No repertoire was sampled before or during the peak T cell response, only after it. Increases in Spike-specific TCR breadth and depth were seen after two AZD1222 doses.

Of note for this clone: The antigen is unknown.

This CDR3 spans 15 amino acids. In germline, CDR1 is SGHRS, CDR2 YFSETQ. Trimming pared 4 bases from V and 8 bases from J, leaving 18 bases between. Sequenced by immunoSEQ multiplex PCR; TCRdb stores in-frame clones only, minus some. The sample has some 97,000 clones, roughly 91% seen once. The sequence came from an adult in good health. J is TRBJ1-4 and V is TRBV5-1; D unresolved. This specimen was peripheral blood, taken on day 0 of AZD1222 vaccination. CDR3 DNA: TGCGCCAGCAGCCCGGATGGTGGGCGCGGAGAAAAACTGTTTTTT. Translated: CASSPDGGRGEKLFF. The full variable domain, completed using reference TRBV5-1 and TRBJ1-4, is KAGVTQTPRYLIKTRGQQVTLSCSPISGHRSVSWYQQTPGQGLQFLFEYFSETQRNKGNFPGRFSGRQFSNSRSEMNVSTLELGDSALYLCASSPDGGRGEKLFFGSGTQLSVL.